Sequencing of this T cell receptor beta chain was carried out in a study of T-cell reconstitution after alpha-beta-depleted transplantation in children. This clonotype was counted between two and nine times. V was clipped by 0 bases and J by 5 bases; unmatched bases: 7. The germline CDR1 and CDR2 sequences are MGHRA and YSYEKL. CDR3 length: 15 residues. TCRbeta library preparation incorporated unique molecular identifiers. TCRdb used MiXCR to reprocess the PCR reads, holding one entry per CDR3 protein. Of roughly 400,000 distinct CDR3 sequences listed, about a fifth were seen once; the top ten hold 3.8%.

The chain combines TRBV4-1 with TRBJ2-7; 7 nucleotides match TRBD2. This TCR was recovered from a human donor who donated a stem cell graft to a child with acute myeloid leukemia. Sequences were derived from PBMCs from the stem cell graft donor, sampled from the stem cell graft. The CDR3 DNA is TGCGCCAGCAGCCAAGAATCACTAGCGTTCAACGAGCAGTACTTC. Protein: CASSQESLAFNEQYF.